The entry below describes one TCR beta chain. Only one count was recorded for this clone. It has no known antigen specificity. No base quality information exists; no much larger clone differs at one position. The library was built by means of the immunoSEQ multiplex PCR assay. TCRdb obtained this table from immuneACCESS and retained in-frame rearrangements with V and J assigned. These tables miss some clones; where compared with another copy, unresolved V genes account for less than half of the shortfall, and the remainder is unexplained. This sample gives 70,000 to 95,000 clones in total; 75% to 95% of them show up just once. The ten largest clones capture 0.47% of the sample. The CDR3 goes from the cysteine to the phenylalanine over 14 residues. The entry retains the CDR3 DNA only, 42 bases that are in frame from base 1. From the germline V gene, CDR1 is SGDLS and CDR2 is YYNGEE. Trimming accounts for 3 bases at V and 5 bases at J, while the number of junction bases matched to no gene is 1.

This sample stems from a study of T cell changes during pregnancy in multiple sclerosis (dated by TCRdb to the late 2010s). The study in broad terms: The study looked at changes in the T cell repertoire across pregnancy in women with multiple sclerosis.

The receptor comes from a female donor with multiple sclerosis, enrolled in a pregnancy study. The sequenced sample was CD4+ T cells from peripheral blood mononuclear cells, obtained in the second trimester of pregnancy. This receptor chain uses TRBV9 and TRBJ2-1; 11 central bases correspond to TRBD2. The CDR3 amino acid sequence is: CASSAGLADNEQFF. The DNA is TGTGCCAGCAGCGCGGGACTAGCGGACAATGAGCAGTTCTTC.